The 19 T cell receptor beta chains in this list originate from one sample, sequenced in a study of T cells after yellow fever vaccination. TCRdb redid the calling of the 5' RACE reads with MiXCR, one entry per CDR3 protein. The sample lists roughly 240,000 distinct CDR3 sequences, 6.5% to 7.5% seen once, with approximately 0.99% in the top ten. The material sequenced was CD4+ T cells sorted from PBMCs, taken on the day of the yellow fever booster vaccination. The receptors were gathered from a man aged 30-40 years who received the YFV17D yellow fever vaccine.

This clonotype was observed a few times. The V gene is TRBV9, the J gene TRBJ2-6, with unresolved D. V was cut by 3 bases and J by 4 bases, with 14 bases left in between. This CDR3 comprises 16 residues. Germline CDR1 and CDR2: SGDLS and YYNGEE. The CDR3 DNA reads TGTGCCAGCAGCGCCCTCGGGTCCCTCGGGGCCAACGTCCTGACTTTC. This encodes CASSALGSLGANVLTF.

The chain combines TRBV28 with TRBJ2-3; 8 positions match TRBD2. With 2 bases clipped from V and 2 bases from J, the junction kept 9 bases outside the gene matches. The CDR3 sequence is 17 residues long. CDR1 is MDHEN and CDR2 is SYDVKM in the germline V gene. CDR3 nucleotide sequence: TGTGCCAGCAGTTTACTATCCGGGAGGGGACCCACAGATACGCAGTATTTT. It translates to CASSLLSGRGPTDTQYF.

This clonotype was recorded a few times. The chain joins TRBV7-9 to TRBJ2-7, with 8 bases matching TRBD2. Losses at the gene ends were 5 bases for V and 5 bases for J; bases not matched to a gene: 8. Germline CDR1 reads SEHNR; CDR2 reads FQNEAQ (reference sequence). The length of the CDR3 is 14 residues. The CDR3 nucleotides are TGTGCCAGCAGCGAGAGCGGGAGACCAAACGAGCAGTACTTC. Its translation is CASSESGRPNEQYF.

This clonotype was seen a few times. J is TRBJ2-2 and V is TRBV7-2, with a weak D call TRBD2 (6 bases). This CDR3 spans 15 amino acids. Germline-derived CDR1 and CDR2 are SGHTA and FQGNSA. V was pared by 3 bases and J by 4 bases, with 12 bases between. The CDR3 DNA reads TGTGCCAGCAGCTTCTCCGGGAGTACCACCGGGGAGCTGTTTTTT. This encodes CASSFSGSTTGELFF.

The chain joins TRBV29-1 to TRBJ2-3; tentative D call: TRBD1 (6 bases). The germline V gene has CDR1 SQVTM and CDR2 ANQGSEA. This CDR3 is 16 amino acids long. Between the trimmed V and J ends, which lost 4 bases and 2 bases, there was a span of 19 bases. The DNA of the CDR3 is TGCAGCGTTGGGGGCTACGAGGACAGATCCACAGATACGCAGTATTTT. Translating it yields CSVGGYEDRSTDTQYF.

This clonotype came up many times. The V gene is TRBV5-5, the J gene TRBJ2-3; maybe TRBD1 (6 bases). Germline loops: CDR1 SGHKS, CDR2 YYEKEE (reference sequence). The CDR3 covers 15 residues. Trimming took 2 bases from V and 2 from J, leaving 12 bases between them. The CDR3 reads CASSLDRPNTDTQYF. The DNA of the CDR3 is TGTGCCAGCAGCTTAGACAGGCCGAACACAGATACGCAGTATTTT.

This clonotype was found many times. The chain couples TRBV7-2 to TRBJ2-5; D unresolved. The germline V gene encodes CDR1 SGHTA and CDR2 FQGNSA. The CDR3 has 13 amino acids. The ends were cut back, 4 bases at V and 1 base at J, with 7 bases in the middle. The CDR3 region has the DNA TGTGCCAGCAGCTCCATGGGCCAAGAGACCCAGTACTTC. Its protein is CASSSMGQETQYF. Combining the CDR3 with reference TRBV7-2 and TRBJ2-5 gives the whole variable domain GAGVSQSPSNKVTEKGKDVELRCDPISGHTALYWYRQSLGQGLEFLIYFQGNSAPDKSGLPSDRFSAERTGGSVSTLTIQRTQQEDSAVYLCASSSMGQETQYFGPGTRLLVL.

This clonotype occurred many times. The chain joins TRBV7-2 to TRBJ2-5; 9 bases agree with TRBD2. V shed 0 bases, J shed 2 bases, and the junction held 4 bases outside the gene matches. The CDR3 length is 16 residues. Germline V gene data show CDR1 as SGHTA and CDR2 as FQGNSA. This chain's CDR3 is CASSLASSGNQETQYF. The CDR3 DNA reads TGTGCCAGCAGCTTAGCTTCTAGCGGGAATCAAGAGACCCAGTACTTC.

This clonotype was seen a few times. The CDR3 spells CASSLAKLTGEQYF. As DNA, the CDR3 is TGTGCCAGCAGTTTAGCGAAACTTACGGGAGAGCAGTACTTC. The rearrangement links TRBV12-3 or TRBV12-4 to TRBJ2-7; a possible D gene is TRBD2 (5 bases). Trimming removed 0 bases from V and 7 bases from J, with 13 bases in between. The CDR3 totals 14 residues.

At least ten counts were recorded for this clonotype. The rearrangement uses TRBV7-2 and TRBJ2-2; a possible D gene is TRBD1 (5 bases). The CDR3 spans 15 residues. V lost 0 bases, J lost 7 bases, and 12 bases lay in between. Germline CDR1 is SGHTA and CDR2 is FQGNSA. The CDR3 reads CASSLASGIGGELFF. CDR3 coding DNA: TGTGCCAGCAGCTTAGCGTCAGGGATAGGCGGGGAGCTGTTTTTT.

This clonotype was counted only a few times. This chain uses TRBV19 with TRBJ2-5; D unresolved. Germline CDR1 and CDR2: LNHDA and SQIVND (reference sequence). V lost 6 bases and J lost 5, with 7 bases in between. This CDR3 spans 11 amino acids. DNA for the CDR3: TGTGCCAGTAGATCCGGGGAGACCCAGTACTTC. Residues: CASRSGETQYF.

This clonotype was observed a handful of times. The chain joins TRBV18 to TRBJ2-1; 9 nucleotides agree with TRBD2. V trimming: 3 bases; J trimming: 7 bases; junction bases outside the gene matches: 10. The CDR3 consists of 16 residues. Germline CDR1 is KGHSH and CDR2 is LQKENI. The CDR3 nucleotides are TGTGCCAGCTCACCCCCTCTAGCGGGAAAATCGAATGAGCAGTTCTTC. It encodes CASSPPLAGKSNEQFF.

This clonotype came up many times. The CDR3: CASSRDRGVTGELFF. The CDR3 nucleotides are TGTGCCAGCAGCCGCGACAGGGGAGTCACCGGGGAGCTGTTTTTT. This chain uses TRBV3-1 with TRBJ2-2; TRBD1 aligns across 8 bases. This CDR3 has 15 residues. V was clipped by 4 bases and J by 4 bases; unmatched bases: 5. CDR1 and CDR2 (germline): LGHDT, YNNKEL (reference sequence). Full variable domain (remainder filled in from reference TRBV3-1 and TRBJ2-2): DTAVSQTPKYLVTQMGNDKSIKCEQNLGHDTMYWYKQDSKKFLKIMFSYNNKELIINETVPNRFSPKSPDKAHLNLHINSLELGDSAVYFCASSRDRGVTGELFFGEGSRLTVL.

This clonotype was seen at least ten times. This chain joins TRBV19 and TRBJ2-5; D gene unclear. CDR3 length equals 12 residues. V lost 6 bases and J 5 bases, leaving 10 bases between the germline ends. The germline CDR1 and CDR2 sequences are LNHDA and SQIVND (reference sequence). The CDR3 sequence: CASSRKGETQYF. Written as DNA, the CDR3 is TGTGCCAGTAGCCGAAAAGGGGAGACCCAGTACTTC.

This clonotype was seen many times. V gene TRBV6-5 combines with J gene TRBJ1-5; no definite D call. The V end was cut by 4 bases, the J end by 2 bases, with 6 bases between. CDR1 is MNHEY, CDR2 SVGAGI, per germline. The CDR3 loop spans 13 amino acids. DNA of the CDR3: TGTGCCAGCAGTTTAATTGGCAATCAGCCCCAGCATTTT. It yields the protein CASSLIGNQPQHF.

This clonotype was counted many times. Its ends do not fully match the called genes, so a read error is possible. V gene TRBV5-1 combines with J gene TRBJ2-7, with D perhaps matching TRBD2 (6 bases). The germline CDR1 and CDR2 sequences are SGHRS and YFSETQ. The CDR3 covers 9 residues. The CDR3 loop is CASKPGLFF. The CDR3 DNA reads TGCGCCAGCAAGCCGGGACTCTTCTTC.

The rearrangement links TRBV11-2 to TRBJ1-1, with no clear D. CDR1 and CDR2 from the germline V gene are SGHAT and FQNNGV. The CDR3 loop spans 15 amino acids. The V gene lost 5 bases and the J gene lost 2 bases, with 15 bases spanning the gap. The CDR3 sequence: CASSPMSLTNTEAFF. CDR3 sequence (DNA): TGTGCCAGCAGCCCTATGTCTTTGACCAACACTGAAGCTTTCTTT.

This clonotype was seen just once. A much larger clone is a single base away; this may be a read error. The CDR3, as DNA: TGCAGCGTTCGGGACGCGGAAAACAGTCAGTACTTC. Protein: CSVRDAENSQYF. This chain links TRBV29-1 with TRBJ2-4, with D perhaps assigned TRBD1 or TRBD2 (5 bases each). This CDR3 contains 12 residues. The germline V gene encodes CDR1 SQVTM and CDR2 ANQGSEA.

This chain links TRBV25-1 with TRBJ1-2; TRBD1 is a possible D gene (6 bases). The CDR3 totals 17 residues. Germline values: CDR1 MGHDK, CDR2 SYGVNS. V lost 5 bases to trimming and J lost 0 bases, with 19 bases between them. CDR3 sequence (DNA): TGTGCCAGCAGTCCTTGGACAGTACCCTCTTCTAACTATGGCTACACCTTC. Its translation: CASSPWTVPSSNYGYTF.